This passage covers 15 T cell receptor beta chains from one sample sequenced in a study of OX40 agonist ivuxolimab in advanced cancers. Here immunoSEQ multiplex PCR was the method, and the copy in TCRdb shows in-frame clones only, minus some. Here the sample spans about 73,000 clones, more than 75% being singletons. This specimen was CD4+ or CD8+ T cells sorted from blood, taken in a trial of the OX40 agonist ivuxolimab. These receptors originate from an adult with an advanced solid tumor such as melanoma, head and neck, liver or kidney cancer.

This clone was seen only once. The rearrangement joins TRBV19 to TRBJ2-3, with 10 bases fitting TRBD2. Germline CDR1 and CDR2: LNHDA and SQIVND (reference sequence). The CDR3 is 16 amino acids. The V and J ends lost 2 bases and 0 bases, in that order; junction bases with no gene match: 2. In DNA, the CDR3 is TGTGCCAGTAGTATATCGACTAGCGGGAGCACAGATACGCAGTATTTT. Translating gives CASSISTSGSTDTQYF.

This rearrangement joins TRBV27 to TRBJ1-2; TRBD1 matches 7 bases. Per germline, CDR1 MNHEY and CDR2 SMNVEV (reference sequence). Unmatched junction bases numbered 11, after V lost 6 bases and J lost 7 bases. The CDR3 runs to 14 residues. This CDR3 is CASRVYDRDGGYTF. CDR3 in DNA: TGTGCCAGCAGAGTATATGACAGGGACGGTGGCTACACCTTC.

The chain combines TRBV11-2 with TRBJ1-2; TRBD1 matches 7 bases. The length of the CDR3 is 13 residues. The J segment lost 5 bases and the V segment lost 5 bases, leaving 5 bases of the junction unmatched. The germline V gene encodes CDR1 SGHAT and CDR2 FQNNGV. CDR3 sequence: CASSRTGEYGYTF. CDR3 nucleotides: TGTGCCAGCAGCCGCACAGGGGAGTATGGCTACACCTTC.

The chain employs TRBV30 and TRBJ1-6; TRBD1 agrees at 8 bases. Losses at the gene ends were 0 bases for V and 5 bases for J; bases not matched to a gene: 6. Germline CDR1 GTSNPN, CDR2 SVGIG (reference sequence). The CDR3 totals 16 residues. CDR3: CAWSVLGQGDNSPLHF. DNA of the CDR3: TGTGCCTGGAGTGTACTCGGACAGGGAGATAATTCACCCCTCCACTTT.

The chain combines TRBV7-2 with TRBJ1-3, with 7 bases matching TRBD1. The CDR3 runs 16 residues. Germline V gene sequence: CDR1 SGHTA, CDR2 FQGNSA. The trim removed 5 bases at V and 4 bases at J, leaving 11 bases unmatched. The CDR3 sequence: CASSIPKGARGNTIYF. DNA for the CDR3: TGTGCCAGCAGCATCCCAAAGGGGGCGCGGGGAAACACCATATATTTT.

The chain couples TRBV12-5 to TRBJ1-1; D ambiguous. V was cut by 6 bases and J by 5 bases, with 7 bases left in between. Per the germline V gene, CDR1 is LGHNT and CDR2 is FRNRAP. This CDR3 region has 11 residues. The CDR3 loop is CASGTGTEAFF. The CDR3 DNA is TGTGCTAGTGGCACCGGGACTGAAGCTTTCTTT.

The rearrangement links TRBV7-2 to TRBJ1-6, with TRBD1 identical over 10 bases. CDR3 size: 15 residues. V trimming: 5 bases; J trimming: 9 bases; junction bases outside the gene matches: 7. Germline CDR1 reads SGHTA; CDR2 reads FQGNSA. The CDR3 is CASSRTGQGSSPLHF. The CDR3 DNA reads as TGTGCCAGCAGCCGTACGGGACAGGGGAGTTCACCCCTCCACTTT.

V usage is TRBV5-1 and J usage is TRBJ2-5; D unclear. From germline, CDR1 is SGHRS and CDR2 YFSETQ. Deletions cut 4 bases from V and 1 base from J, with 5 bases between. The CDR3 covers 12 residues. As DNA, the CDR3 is TGCGCCAGCAGCCTGAGCCAAGAGACCCAGTACTTC. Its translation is CASSLSQETQYF.

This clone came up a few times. The DNA for the CDR3 is TGTGCCACACTAGGTCAAGAGACCCAGTACTTC. This codes for CATLGQETQYF. This chain links TRBV10-3 with TRBJ2-5, with D maybe TRBD2 (5 bases). V lost 10 bases and J 2 bases, leaving 8 bases between the germline ends. The CDR3 loop spans 11 amino acids. Germline loops: CDR1 ENHRY, CDR2 SYGVKD.

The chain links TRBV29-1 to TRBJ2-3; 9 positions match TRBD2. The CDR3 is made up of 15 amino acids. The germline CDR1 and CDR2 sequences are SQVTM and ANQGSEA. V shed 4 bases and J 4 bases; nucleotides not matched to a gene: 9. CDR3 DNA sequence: TGCAGCGTTGTTGGGCGGGGGGGCCCCGCAGATACGCAGTATTTT. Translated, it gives CSVVGRGGPADTQYF.

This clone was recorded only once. CDR3 sequence (DNA): TGTGCCAGCGGAGATCGCGGGACAGGGGTCCACGAGCAGTACTTC. Translating it yields CASGDRGTGVHEQYF. The chain links TRBV11-2 to TRBJ2-7; 10 bases line up with TRBD1. CDR3 length equals 15 residues. V shed 8 bases and J 5 bases; nucleotides not matched to a gene: 12. Germline-derived CDR1 and CDR2 are SGHAT and FQNNGV.

The CDR3 loop reads CAKERRRQFF. CDR3 DNA sequence: TGTGCCAAGGAACGGCGGCGGCAGTTCTTC. The chain joins TRBV21-1 to TRBJ2-1; TRBD2 is the table's D call and was not checked against the DNA. TRBV21-1 is assigned pseudogene status. The CDR3 contains 10 residues.

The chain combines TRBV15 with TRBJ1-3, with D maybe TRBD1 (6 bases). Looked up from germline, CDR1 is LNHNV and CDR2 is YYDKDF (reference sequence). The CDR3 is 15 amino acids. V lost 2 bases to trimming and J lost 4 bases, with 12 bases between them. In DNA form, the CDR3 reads TGTGCCACCAGCAGAACAGGGCTCTTGGGAAACACCATATATTTT. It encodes CATSRTGLLGNTIYF. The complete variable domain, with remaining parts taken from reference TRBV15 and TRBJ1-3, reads DAMVIQNPRYQVTQFGKPVTLSCSQTLNHNVMYWYQQKSSQAPKLLFHYYDKDFNNEADTPDNFQSRRPNTSFCFLDIRSPGLGDTAMYLCATSRTGLLGNTIYFGEGSWLTVV.

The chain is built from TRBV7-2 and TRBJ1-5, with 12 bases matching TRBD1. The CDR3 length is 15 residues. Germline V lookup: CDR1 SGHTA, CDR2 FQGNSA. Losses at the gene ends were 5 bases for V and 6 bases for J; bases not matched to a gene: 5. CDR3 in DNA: TGTGCCAGCAGCGTAGGGACAGGGGGCACTCAGCCCCAGCATTTT. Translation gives CASSVGTGGTQPQHF.

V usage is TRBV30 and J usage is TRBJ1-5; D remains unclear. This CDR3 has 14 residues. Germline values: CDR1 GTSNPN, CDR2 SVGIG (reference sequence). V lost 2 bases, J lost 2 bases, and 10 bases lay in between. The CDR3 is CAWSTTRGNQPQHF. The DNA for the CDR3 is TGTGCCTGGAGTACCACTAGGGGCAATCAGCCCCAGCATTTT.